This T cell receptor (beta chain) was recorded in a study of neoadjuvant anti-PD-1 for oral cavity cancer. Study-wide context: Patients without progression got a fourth dose around day 43.

Time point in this sample: after neoadjuvant nivolumab, at surgical resection. Blood cells were analyzed directly, without culture or expansion. Profiling relied on immunoSEQ multiplex PCR, and the TCRdb table lists in-frame clones only, not all of them. The sample yields about 68,000 clones, about 85% seen once. As concerns this clone: What it binds is unknown.

After removal of 4 bases from V and 1 base from J, the junction contained 4 bases not matched to a gene. The CDR3 runs 16 residues. The V gene's germline CDR1 is MNHEY and CDR2 SVGAGI. General study points: Non-responders to neoadjuvant nivolumab had significantly more clonal PBMC T cells than responders. Pretreatment Treg/Th17 ratio correlated inversely with post-treatment tumor clonality.

This sequence was found in a person aged 35-79 years with oral cavity squamous cell carcinoma. The sequences come from PBMCs, collected after nivolumab (anti-PD-1) treatment. J is TRBJ2-5 and V is TRBV6-5; 12 positions match TRBD2. CDR3 bases: TGTGCCAGCAGTTCGGGACTAGCGGGTTCCCAAGAGACCCAGTACTTC. Its translation: CASSSGLAGSQETQYF.